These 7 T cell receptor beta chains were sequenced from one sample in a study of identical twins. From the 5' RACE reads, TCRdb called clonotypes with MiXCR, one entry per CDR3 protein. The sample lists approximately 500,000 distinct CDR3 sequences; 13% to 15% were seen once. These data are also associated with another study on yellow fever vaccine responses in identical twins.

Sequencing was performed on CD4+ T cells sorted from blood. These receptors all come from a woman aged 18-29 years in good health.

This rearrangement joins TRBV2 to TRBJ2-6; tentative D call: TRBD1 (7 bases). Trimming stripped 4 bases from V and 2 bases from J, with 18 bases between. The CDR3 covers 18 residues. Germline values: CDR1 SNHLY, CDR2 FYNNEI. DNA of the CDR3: TGTGCCAGCAGTGCGGACAGGAGGGACTTTGCTGGGGCCAACGTCCTGACTTTC. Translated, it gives CASSADRRDFAGANVLTF.

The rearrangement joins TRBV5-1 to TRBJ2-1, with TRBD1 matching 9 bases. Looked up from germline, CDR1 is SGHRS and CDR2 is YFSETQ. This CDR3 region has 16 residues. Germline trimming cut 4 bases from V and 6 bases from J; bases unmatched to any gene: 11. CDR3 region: CASSGPAGQGVNEQFF. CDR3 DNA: TGCGCCAGCAGCGGGCCAGCGGGACAGGGAGTCAATGAGCAGTTCTTC.

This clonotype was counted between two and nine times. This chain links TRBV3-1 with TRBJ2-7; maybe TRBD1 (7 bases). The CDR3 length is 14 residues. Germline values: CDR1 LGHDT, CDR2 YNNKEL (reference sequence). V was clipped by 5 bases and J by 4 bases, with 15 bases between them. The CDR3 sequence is CASSSPTGRYEQYF. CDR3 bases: TGTGCCAGCAGCTCACCGACAGGGAGGTACGAGCAGTACTTC.

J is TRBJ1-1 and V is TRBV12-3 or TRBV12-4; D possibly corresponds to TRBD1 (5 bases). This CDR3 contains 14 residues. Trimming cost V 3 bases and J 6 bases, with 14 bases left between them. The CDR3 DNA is TGTGCCAGCAGTTTTCGGGGACCACCGGCTGAAGCTTTCTTT. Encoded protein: CASSFRGPPAEAFF.

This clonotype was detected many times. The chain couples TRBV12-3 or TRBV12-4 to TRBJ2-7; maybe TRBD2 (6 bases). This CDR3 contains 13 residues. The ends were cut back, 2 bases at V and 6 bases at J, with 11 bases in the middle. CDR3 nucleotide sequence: TGTGCCAGCAGTTTATTGGGAGGTTCCGAGCAGTACGTC. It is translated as CASSLLGGSEQYV.

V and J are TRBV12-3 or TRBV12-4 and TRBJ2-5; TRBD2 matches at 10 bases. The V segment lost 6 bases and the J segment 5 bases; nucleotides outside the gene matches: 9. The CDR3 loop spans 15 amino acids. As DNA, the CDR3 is TGTGCCAGCAGCTCCAGCGGGGGGGCCAGGGAGACCCAGTACTTC. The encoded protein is CASSSSGGARETQYF.

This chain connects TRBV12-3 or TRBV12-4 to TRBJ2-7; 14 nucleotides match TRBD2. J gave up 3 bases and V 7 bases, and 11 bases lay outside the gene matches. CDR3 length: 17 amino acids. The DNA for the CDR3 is TGTGCCAGCAACCGCCTCGGACTAGCGGGAGGTAACTACGAGCAGTACTTC. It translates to CASNRLGLAGGNYEQYF.